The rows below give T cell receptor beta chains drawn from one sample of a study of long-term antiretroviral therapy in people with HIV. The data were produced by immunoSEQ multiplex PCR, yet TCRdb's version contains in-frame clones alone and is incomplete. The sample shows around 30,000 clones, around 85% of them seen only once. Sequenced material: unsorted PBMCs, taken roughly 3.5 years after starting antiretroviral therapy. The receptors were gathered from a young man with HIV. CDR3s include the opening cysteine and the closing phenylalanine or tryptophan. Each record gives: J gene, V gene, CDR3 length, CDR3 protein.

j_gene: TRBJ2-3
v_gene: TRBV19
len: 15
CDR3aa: CASSTPGHSTDTQYF

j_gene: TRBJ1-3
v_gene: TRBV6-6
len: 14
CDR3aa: CASSVGQAGNTIYF

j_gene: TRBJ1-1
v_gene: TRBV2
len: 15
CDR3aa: CASSTGTYPNTEAFF

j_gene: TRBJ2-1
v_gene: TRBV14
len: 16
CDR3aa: CASSRGAGGIMNEQFF

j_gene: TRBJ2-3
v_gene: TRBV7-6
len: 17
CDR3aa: CASSSPFTSGDTDTQYF

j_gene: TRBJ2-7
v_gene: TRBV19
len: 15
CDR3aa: CASSIDGSLRSEQYF

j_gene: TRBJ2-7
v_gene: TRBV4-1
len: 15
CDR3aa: CASSLSGTGWYEQYF

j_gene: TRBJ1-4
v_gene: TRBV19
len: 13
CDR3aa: CASRRQGNEKLFF

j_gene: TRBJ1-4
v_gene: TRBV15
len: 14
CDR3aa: CATGEWATNEKLFF

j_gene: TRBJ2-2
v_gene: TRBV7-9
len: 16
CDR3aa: CASSSSGRGNTGELFF

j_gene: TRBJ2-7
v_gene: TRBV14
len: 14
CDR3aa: CASSGQGAAYEQYF

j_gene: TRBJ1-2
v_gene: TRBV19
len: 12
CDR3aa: CASSKRVNGYTF

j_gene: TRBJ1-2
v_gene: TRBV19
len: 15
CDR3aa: CASSIPAGTGGRYTF

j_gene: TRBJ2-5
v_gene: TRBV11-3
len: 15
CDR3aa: CASSLTSGTGETQYF

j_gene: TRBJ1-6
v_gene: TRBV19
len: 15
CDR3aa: CASSPGTAGNSPLHF

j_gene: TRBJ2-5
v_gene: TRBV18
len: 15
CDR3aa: CASSPPSRVQETQYF

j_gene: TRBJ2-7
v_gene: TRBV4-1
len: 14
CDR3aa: CASSELERNYEQYF

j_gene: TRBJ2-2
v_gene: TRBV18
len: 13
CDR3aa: CASSSTGTGELFF

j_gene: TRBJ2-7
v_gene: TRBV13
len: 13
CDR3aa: CASSQTGSYEQYF

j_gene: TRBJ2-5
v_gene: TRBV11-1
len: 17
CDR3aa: CASSLGSDRSYQETQYF

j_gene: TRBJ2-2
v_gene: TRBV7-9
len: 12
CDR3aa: CASSSNTGELFF

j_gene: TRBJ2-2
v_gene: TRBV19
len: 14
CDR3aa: CASMVGGNTGELFF

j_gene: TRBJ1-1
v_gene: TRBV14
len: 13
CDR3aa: CASSPSHLTEAFF

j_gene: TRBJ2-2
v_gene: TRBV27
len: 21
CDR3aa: CASSLRPLRLAGGAGAGELFF

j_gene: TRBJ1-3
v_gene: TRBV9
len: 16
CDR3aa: CASSVVPTGARNTIYF

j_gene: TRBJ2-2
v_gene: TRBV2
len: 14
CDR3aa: CASTPWTNTGELFF

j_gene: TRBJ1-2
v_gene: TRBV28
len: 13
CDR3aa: CATRGAGRYGYTF

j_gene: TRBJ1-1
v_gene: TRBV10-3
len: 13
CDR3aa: CAISETGGSEAFF

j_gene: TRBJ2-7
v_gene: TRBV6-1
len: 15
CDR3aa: CASSWGGRPGYEQYF

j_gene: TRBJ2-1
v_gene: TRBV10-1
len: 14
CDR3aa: CASSGSGGDNEQFF

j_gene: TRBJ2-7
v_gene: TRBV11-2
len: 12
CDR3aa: CASSPAGREQYF

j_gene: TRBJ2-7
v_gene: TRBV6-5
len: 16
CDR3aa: CASSFSGTGVFYEQYF

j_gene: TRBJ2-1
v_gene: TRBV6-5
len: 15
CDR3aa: CASSSRLAGANEQFF

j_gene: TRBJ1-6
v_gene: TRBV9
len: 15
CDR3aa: CASSVTPRDNSPLHF

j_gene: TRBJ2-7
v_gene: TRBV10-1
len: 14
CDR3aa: CASSESGGTYEQYF

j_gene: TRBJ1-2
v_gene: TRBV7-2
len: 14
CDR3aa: CASSSPGQGYGYTF

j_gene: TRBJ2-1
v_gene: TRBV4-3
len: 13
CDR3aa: CASSQARGNEQFF

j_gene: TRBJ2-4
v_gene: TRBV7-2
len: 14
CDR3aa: CASSLLGPQNIQYF

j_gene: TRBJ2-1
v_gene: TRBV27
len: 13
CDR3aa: CASSLAGWNEQFF

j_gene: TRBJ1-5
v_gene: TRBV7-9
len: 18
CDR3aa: CASSLARTSPDGNQPQHF

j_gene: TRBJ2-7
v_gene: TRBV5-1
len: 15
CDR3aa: CASSLALGGRPEQYF

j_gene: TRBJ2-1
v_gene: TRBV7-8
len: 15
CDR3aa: CASARLAGEYNEQFF

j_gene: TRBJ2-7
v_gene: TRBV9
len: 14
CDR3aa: CASSVDTSGYEQYF

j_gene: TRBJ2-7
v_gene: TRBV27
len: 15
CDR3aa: CASSPSQATSYEQYF

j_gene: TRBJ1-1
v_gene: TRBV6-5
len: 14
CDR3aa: CASSSGTVNTEAFF

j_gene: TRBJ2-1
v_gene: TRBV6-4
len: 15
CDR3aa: CASSDSTSGSNEQFF

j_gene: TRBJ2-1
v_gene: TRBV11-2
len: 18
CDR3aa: CASSAGGLAGDSYNEQFF

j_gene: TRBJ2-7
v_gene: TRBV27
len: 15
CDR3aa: CASSQNTAYSYEQYF

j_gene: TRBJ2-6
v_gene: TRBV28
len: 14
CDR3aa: CASQRVNGANVLTF

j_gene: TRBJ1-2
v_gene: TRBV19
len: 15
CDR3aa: CASSIDPRTRSGYTF

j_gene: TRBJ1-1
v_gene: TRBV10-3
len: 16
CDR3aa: CAISLQGQGPNTEAFF

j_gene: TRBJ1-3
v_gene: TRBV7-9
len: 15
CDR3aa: CASRVTGQGVNTIYF

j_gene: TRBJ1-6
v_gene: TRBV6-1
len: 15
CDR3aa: CASSERGAKRSPLHF

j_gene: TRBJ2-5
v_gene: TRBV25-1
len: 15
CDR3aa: CASQGQDWYQETQYF